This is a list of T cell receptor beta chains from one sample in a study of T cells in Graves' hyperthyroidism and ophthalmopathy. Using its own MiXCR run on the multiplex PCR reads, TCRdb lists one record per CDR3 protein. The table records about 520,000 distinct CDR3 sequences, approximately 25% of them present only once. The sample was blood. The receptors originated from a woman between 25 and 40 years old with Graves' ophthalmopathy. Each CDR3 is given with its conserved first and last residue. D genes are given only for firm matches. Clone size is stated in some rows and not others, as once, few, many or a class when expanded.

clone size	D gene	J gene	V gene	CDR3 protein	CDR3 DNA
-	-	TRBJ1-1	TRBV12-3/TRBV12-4	CASSLEGLSGTDAFF	TGTGCCAGCAGTTTAGAGGGACTCTCGGGTACTGATGCTTTCTTT
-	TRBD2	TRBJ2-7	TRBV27	CASSFLAGHYEQYF	TGTGCCAGCAGTTTCCTAGCGGGCCACTACGAGCAGTACTTC
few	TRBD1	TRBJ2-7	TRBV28	CASTGTDLRVYEQYF	TGTGCCAGCACCGGGACAGACCTGCGAGTCTACGAGCAGTACTTC
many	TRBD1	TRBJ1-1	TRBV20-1	CSAPDRAYAEAFF	TGCAGTGCGCCAGACAGGGCTTACGCTGAAGCTTTCTTT
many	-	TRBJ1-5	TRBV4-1	CASSQDGVGFSNQPQHF	TGCGCCAGCAGCCAAGATGGGGTGGGGTTTAGCAATCAGCCCCAGCATTTT
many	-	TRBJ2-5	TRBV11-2	CASSFRAGTAETQYF	TGTGCCAGCAGCTTCAGGGCAGGGACGGCAGAGACCCAGTACTTC
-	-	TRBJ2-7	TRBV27	CASSLVANHEQYF	TGTGCCAGCAGTTTAGTAGCGAACCACGAGCAGTACTTC
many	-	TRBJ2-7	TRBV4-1	CASSQDGPGSYEQYF	TGCGCCAGCAGCCAAGACGGCCCAGGGTCCTACGAGCAGTACTTC
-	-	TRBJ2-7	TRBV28	CASSLLSGGRPGEQYF	TGTGCCAGCAGTTTATTGTCCGGGGGTCGACCGGGAGAGCAGTACTTC
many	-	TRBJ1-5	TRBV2	CASSVGGGGQPQHF	TGTGCCAGCAGTGTGGGTGGGGGCGGGCAGCCCCAGCATTTT
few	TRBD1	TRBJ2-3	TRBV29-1	CSVGQGSTDTQYF	TGCAGCGTGGGACAGGGGAGCACAGATACGCAGTATTTT
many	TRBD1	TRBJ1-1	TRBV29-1	CSVPGQGGMNTEAFF	TGCAGCGTTCCGGGACAGGGAGGTATGAACACTGAAGCTTTCTTT
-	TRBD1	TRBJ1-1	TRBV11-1	CASSLDRDITHYTEAFF	TGTGCCAGCAGCCTAGACAGGGACATAACCCACTACACTGAAGCTTTCTTT
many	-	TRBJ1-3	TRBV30	CAWSVDPGFGNTIYF	TGTGCCTGGAGTGTAGACCCAGGCTTTGGAAACACCATATATTTT
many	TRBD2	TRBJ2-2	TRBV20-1	CSAQTTSGGHSNTGELFF	TGCAGTGCTCAAACGACTAGCGGGGGGCATTCGAACACCGGGGAGCTGTTTTTT
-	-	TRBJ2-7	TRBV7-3	CASSQAGTYEQYF	TGTGCCAGCAGCCAGGCCGGGACATACGAGCAGTACTTC
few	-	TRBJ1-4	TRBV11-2	CASRPFMGTNEKLFF	TGTGCCAGCAGACCCTTCATGGGTACTAATGAAAAACTGTTTTTT
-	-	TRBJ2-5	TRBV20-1	CSARVAWGETQYF	TGCAGTGCTAGAGTAGCCTGGGGAGAGACCCAGTACTTC
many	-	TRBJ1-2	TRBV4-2	CASSLEKESAYGYTF	TGTGCCAGCAGCCTAGAGAAAGAAAGCGCCTATGGCTACACCTTC
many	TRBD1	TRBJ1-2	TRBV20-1	CSAGQGGGYTF	TGCAGTGCGGGACAGGGGGGTGGCTACACCTTC
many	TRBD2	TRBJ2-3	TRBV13	CASSVGTIRTDTQYF	TGTGCCAGCAGCGTCGGGACTATCCGCACAGATACGCAGTATTTT
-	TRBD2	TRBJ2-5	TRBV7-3	CASSLTGGGRIETQYF	TGTGCCAGCAGCTTAACCGGCGGGGGGCGAATCGAGACCCAGTACTTC
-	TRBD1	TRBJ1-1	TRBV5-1	CASSLDREFEAFF	TGCGCCAGCAGCCTCGACAGGGAATTCGAAGCTTTCTTT
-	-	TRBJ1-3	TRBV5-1	CASSLTVSSGNTIYF	TGCGCCAGCAGCTTAACAGTGAGCTCTGGAAACACCATATATTTT
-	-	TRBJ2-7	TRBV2	CASSVTGRLYF	TGTGCCAGCAGTGTGACGGGTCGGCTGTACTTC
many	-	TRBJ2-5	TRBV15	CATSGSQETQYF	TGTGCCACCAGCGGCAGTCAAGAGACCCAGTACTTC
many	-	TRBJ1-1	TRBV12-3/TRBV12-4	CASSLGGRGHAVLVAFF	TGTGCCAGCAGTTTAGGAGGCCGGGGGCACGCCGTTTTGGTAGCTTTCTTT
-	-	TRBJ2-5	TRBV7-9	CASSLSTAQETQYF	TGTGCCAGCAGCTTATCGACAGCCCAAGAGACCCAGTACTTC
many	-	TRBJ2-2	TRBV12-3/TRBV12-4	CASSSDATGELFF	TGTGCCAGCAGCTCCGACGCGACCGGGGAGCTGTTTTTT
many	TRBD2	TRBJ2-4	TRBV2	CASSEGWLAGVAKNIQYF	TGTGCCAGCAGTGAAGGTTGGCTAGCGGGGGTAGCCAAAAACATTCAGTACTTC
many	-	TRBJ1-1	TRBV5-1	CASSLRGRGVGDTEAFF	TGCGCCAGCAGCTTGAGAGGTAGGGGGGTTGGGGACACTGAAGCTTTCTTT
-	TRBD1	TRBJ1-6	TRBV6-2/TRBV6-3	CASSKLRQGANSPLHF	TGTGCCAGCAGTAAACTTCGACAGGGGGCTAATTCACCCCTCCACTTT
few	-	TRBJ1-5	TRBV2	CASVRESNQPQHF	TGTGCCAGCGTACGGGAAAGCAATCAGCCCCAGCATTTT
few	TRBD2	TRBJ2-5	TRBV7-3	CASSLNGRETQYF	TGTGCCAGCAGCTTAAACGGGAGGGAGACCCAGTACTTC
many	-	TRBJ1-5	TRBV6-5	CASTLRHNSNQPQHF	TGTGCCAGCACCCTTAGGCACAATAGCAATCAGCCCCAGCATTTT
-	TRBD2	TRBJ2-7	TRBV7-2	CASSLSGGRGYEQYF	TGTGCCAGCAGCTTGTCGGGAGGAAGAGGGTACGAGCAGTACTTC
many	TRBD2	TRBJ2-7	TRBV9	CASSVEAGGTYEQYF	TGTGCCAGCAGCGTAGAGGCGGGGGGAACCTACGAGCAGTACTTC
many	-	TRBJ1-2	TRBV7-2	CASSLGPDNGYTF	TGTGCCAGCAGCTTAGGACCGGATAATGGCTACACCTTC
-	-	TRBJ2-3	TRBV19	CASSKTPTSTDTQYF	TGTGCCAGTAGTAAGACACCTACTAGCACAGATACGCAGTATTTT
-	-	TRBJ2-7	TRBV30	CAWSGLSYEQYF	TGTGCCTGGAGTGGACTATCCTACGAGCAGTACTTC
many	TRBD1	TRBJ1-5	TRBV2	CASRDRGPQPQHF	TGTGCCAGCAGGGACAGGGGGCCTCAGCCCCAGCATTTT
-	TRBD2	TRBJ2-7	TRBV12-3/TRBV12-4	CATGGRGGYEQYF	TGTGCCACTGGGGGACGGGGGGGCTACGAGCAGTACTTC